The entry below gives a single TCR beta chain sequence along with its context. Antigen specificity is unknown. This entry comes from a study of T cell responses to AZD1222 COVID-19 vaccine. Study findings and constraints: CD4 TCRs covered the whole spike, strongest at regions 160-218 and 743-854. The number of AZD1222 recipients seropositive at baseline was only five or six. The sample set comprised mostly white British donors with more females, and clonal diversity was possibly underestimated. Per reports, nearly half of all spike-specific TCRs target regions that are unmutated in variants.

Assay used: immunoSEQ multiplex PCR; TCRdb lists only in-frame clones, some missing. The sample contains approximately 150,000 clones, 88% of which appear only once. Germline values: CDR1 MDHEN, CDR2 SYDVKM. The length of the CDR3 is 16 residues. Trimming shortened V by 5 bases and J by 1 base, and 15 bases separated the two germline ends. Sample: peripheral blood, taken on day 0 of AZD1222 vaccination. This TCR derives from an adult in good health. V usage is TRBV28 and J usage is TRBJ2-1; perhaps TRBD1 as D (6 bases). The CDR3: CASSLYRVGSYNEQFF. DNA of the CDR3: TGTGCCAGCAGTCTCTACAGGGTAGGGTCCTACAATGAGCAGTTCTTC.